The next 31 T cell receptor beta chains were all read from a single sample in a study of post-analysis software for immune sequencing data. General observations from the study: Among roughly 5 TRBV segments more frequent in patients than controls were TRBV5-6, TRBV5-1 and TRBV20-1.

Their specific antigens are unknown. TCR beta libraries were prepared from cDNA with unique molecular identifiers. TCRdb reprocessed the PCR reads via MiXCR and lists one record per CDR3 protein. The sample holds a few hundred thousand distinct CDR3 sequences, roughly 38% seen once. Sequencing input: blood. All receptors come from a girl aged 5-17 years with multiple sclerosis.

CDR3 DNA sequence: TGTGCCAGCAAGGACAGGGCGATTAGCACAGATACGCAGTATTTT. Protein sequence: CASKDRAISTDTQYF. The chain recombines TRBV6-2 or TRBV6-3 with TRBJ2-3; 8 positions match TRBD1. V trimming: 7 bases; J trimming: 0 bases; junction bases outside the gene matches: 6. This CDR3 region has 15 residues. Germline-derived CDR1 and CDR2 are MNHEY and SVGEGT.

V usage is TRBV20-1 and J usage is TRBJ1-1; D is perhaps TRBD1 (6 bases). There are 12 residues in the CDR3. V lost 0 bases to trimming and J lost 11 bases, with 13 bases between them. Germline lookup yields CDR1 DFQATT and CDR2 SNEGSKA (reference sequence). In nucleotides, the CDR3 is TGCAGTGCTAGAGAAGGGGGGACATCGGCTTTCTTT. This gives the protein CSAREGGTSAFF.

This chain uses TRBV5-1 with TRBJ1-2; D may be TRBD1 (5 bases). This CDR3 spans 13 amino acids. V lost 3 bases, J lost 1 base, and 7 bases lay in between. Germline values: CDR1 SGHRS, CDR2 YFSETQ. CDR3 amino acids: CASSSGDNYGYTF. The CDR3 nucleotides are TGCGCCAGCAGCTCGGGGGATAACTATGGCTACACCTTC.

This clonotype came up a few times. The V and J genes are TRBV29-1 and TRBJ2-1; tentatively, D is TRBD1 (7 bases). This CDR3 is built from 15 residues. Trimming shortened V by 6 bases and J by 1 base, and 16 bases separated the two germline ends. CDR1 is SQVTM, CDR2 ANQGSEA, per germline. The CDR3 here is CSVARGAPSYNEQFF. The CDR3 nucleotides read TGCAGCGTCGCCAGGGGGGCTCCGTCCTACAATGAGCAGTTCTTC.

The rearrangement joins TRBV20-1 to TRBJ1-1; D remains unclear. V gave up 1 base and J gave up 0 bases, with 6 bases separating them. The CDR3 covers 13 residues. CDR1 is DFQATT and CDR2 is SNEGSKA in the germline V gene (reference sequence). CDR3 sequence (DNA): TGCAGTGCTAGAGGTGGTATGAACACTGAAGCTTTCTTT. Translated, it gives CSARGGMNTEAFF.

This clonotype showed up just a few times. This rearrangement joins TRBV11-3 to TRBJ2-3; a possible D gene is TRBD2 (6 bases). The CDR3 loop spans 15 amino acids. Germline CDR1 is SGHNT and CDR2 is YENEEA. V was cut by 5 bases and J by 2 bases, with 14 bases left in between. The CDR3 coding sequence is TGTGCCAGCAGCAGTCTGGGCGGGGACACAGATACGCAGTATTTT. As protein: CASSSLGGDTDTQYF.

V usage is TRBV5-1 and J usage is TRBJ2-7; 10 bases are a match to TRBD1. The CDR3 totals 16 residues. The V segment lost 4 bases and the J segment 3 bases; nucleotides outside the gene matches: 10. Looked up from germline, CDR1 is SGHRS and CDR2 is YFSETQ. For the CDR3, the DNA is TGCGCCAGCAGCCTCGGCGGGACAGGGGTAGGCTACGAGCAGTACTTC. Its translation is CASSLGGTGVGYEQYF.

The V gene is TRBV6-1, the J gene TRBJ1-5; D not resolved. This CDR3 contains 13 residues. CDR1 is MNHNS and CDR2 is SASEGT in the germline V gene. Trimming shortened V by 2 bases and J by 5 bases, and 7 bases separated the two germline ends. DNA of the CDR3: TGTGCCAGCAGTGAAACCGGGCATCAGCCCCAGCATTTT. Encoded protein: CASSETGHQPQHF.

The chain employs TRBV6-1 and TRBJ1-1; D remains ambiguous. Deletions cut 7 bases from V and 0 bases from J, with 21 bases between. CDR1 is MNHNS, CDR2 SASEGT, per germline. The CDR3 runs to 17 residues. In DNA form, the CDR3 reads TGTGCCAGCACCCAACCTTCCGCAGTCTACATGAACACTGAAGCTTTCTTT. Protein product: CASTQPSAVYMNTEAFF.

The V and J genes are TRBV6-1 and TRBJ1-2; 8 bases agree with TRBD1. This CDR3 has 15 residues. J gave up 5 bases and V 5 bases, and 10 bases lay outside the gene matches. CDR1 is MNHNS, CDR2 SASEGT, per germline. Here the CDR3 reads CASSPRQGARYGYTF. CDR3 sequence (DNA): TGTGCCAGCAGTCCCCGTCAGGGGGCTAGGTATGGCTACACCTTC.

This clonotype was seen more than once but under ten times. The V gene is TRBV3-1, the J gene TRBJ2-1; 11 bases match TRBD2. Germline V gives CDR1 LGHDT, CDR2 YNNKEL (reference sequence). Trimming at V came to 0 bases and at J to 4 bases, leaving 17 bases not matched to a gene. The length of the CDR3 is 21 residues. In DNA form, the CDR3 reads TGTGCCAGCAGCCAAGAAGGGACATGGGTTAGCGGGGGGGTAAGGTACAATGAGCAGTTCTTC. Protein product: CASSQEGTWVSGGVRYNEQFF.

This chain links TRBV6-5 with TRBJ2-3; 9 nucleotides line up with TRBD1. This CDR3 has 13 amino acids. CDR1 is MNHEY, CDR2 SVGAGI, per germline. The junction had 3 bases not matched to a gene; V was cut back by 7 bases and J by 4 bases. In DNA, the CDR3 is TGTGCCAGCACCGGGACAGGGTCAGATACGCAGTATTTT. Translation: CASTGTGSDTQYF.

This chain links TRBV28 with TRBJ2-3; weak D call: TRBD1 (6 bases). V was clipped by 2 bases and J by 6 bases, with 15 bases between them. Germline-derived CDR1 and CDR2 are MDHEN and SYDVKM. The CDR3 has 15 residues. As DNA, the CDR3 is TGTGCCAGCAGTTTAGACAGGACGGTCCCGGATACGCAGTATTTT. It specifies CASSLDRTVPDTQYF.

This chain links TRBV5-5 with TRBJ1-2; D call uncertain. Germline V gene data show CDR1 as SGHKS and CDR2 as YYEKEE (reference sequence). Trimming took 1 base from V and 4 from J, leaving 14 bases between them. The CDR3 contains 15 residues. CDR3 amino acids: CASSLSLRGPYGYTF. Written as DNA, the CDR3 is TGTGCCAGCAGCTTGAGTTTACGGGGTCCCTATGGCTACACCTTC.

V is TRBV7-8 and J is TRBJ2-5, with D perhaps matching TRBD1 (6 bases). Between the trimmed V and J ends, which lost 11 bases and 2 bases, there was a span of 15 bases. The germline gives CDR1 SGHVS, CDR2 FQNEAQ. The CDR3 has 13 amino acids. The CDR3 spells CAQGGVGQETQYF. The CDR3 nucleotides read TGTGCCCAAGGGGGAGTGGGGCAAGAGACCCAGTACTTC.

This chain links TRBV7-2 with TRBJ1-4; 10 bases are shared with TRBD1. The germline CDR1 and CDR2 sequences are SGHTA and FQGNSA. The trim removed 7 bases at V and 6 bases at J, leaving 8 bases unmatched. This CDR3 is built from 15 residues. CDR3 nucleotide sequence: TGTGCCAGCAAAGACAGGGGGCTGGAATATGAAAAACTGTTTTTT. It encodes CASKDRGLEYEKLFF.

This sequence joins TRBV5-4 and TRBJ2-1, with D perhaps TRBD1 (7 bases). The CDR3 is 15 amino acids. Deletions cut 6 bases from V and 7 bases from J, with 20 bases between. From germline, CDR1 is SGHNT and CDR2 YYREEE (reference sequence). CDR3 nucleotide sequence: TGTGCCAGCAATCCCCGACAGGGAGGAATGAATGAGCAGTTCTTC. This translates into CASNPRQGGMNEQFF.

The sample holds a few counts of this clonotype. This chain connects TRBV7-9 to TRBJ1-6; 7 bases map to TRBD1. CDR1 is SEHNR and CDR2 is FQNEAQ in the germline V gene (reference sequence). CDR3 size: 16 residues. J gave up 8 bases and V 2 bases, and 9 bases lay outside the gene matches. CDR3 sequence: CASSLSPGQLYSPLHF. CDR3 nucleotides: TGTGCCAGCAGCTTATCACCGGGACAGCTATATTCACCCCTCCACTTT.

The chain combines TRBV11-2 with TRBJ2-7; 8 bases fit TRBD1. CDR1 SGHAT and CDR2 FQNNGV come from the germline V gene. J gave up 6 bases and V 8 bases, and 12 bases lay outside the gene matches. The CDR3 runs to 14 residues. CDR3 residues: CASSRTGRLGEQYF. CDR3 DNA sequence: TGTGCCAGCTCTCGGACAGGGCGTTTGGGCGAGCAGTACTTC.

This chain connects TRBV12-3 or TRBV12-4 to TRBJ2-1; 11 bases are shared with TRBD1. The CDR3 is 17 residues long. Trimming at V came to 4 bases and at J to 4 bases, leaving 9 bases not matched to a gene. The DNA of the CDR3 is TGTGCCAGCAGTTCCAGGGGGACAGGGGGAAGTTACAATGAGCAGTTCTTC. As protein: CASSSRGTGGSYNEQFF.

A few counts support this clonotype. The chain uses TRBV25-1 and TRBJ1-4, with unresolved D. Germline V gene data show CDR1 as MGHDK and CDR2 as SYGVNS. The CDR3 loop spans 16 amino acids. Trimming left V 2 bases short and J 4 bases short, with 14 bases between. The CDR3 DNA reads TGTGCCAGCAGTGAAGGTCAGGAACGGTTTAATGAAAAACTGTTTTTT. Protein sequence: CASSEGQERFNEKLFF. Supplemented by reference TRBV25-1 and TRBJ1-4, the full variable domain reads EADIYQTPRYLVIGTGKKITLECSQTMGHDKMYWYQQDPGMELHLIHYSYGVNSTEKGDLSSESTVSRIRTEHFPLTLESARPSHTSQYLCASSEGQERFNEKLFFGSGTQLSVL.

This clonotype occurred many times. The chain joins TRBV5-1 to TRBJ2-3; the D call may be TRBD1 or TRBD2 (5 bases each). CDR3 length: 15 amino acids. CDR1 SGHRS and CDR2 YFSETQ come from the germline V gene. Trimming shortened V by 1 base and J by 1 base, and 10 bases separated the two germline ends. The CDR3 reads CASSLWGSGTDTQYF. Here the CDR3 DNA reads TGCGCCAGCAGCTTGTGGGGGTCAGGCACAGATACGCAGTATTTT.

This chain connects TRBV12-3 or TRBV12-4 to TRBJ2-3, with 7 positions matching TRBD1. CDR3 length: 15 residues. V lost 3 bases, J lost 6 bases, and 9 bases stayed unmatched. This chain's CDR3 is CASSFRRQGRDTQYF. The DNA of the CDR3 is TGTGCCAGCAGTTTTCGGAGACAGGGAAGGGATACGCAGTATTTT.

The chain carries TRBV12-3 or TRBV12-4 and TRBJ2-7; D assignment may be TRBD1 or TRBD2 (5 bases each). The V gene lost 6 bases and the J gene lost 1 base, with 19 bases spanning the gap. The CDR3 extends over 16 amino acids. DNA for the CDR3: TGTGCCAGCAGCTCTTCGGGTGAGGGGAAATCCTACGAGCAGTACTTC. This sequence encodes CASSSSGEGKSYEQYF.

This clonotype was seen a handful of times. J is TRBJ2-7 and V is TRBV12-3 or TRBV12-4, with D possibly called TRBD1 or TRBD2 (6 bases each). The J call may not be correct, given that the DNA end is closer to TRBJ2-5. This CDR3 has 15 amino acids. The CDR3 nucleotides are TGTGCCAGCAGTCCGAGGGGGACTCCACGAGAGACCCAGTACTTC. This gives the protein CASSPRGTPRETQYF.

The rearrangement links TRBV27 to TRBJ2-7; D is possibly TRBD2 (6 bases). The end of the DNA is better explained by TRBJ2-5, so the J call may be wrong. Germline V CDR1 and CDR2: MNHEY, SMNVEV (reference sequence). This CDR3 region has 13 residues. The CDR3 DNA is TGTGCCAGCTCCGAGACTAGAGGCGAGACCCAGTACTTC. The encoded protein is CASSETRGETQYF.

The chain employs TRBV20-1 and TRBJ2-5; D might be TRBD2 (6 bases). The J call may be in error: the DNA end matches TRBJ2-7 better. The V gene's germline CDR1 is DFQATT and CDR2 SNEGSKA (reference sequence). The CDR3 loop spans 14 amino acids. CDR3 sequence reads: CSAIGNGGTYEQYF. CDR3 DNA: TGCAGTGCCATTGGTAATGGGGGGACCTACGAGCAGTACTTC.

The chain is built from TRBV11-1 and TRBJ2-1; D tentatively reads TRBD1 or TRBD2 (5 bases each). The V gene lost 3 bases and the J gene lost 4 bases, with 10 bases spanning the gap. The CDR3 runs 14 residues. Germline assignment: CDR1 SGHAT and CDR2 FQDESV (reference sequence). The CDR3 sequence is CASSFGAAYNEQFF. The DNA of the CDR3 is TGTGCCAGCAGCTTCGGGGCGGCTTACAATGAGCAGTTCTTC.

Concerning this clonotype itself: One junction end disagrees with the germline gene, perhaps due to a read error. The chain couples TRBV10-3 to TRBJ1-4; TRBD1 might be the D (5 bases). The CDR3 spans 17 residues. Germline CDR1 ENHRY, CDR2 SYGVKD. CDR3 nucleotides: TGTGCCATCAGTGAGGGGGGAGGACTTGCAACTAATGAAAAACGGTTTTTT. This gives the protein CAISEGGGLATNEKRFF.

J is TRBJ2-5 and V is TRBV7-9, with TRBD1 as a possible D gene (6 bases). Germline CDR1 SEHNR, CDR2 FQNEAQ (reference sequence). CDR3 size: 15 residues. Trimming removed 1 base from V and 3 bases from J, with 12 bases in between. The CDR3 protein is CASSLGVGAEETQYF. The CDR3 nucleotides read TGTGCCAGCAGCTTAGGAGTGGGGGCCGAAGAGACCCAGTACTTC. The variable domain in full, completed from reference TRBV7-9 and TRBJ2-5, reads DTGVSQNPRHKITKRGQNVTFRCDPISEHNRLYWYRQTLGQGPEFLTYFQNEAQLEKSRLLSDRFSAERPKGSFSTLEIQRTEQGDSAMYLCASSLGVGAEETQYFGPGTRLLVL.

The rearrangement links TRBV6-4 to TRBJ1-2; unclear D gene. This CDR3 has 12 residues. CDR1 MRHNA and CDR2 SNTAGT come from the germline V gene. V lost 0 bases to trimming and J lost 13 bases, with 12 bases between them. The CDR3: CASSDSSRKVTF. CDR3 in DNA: TGTGCCAGCAGTGACTCGAGTAGGAAGGTCACCTTC.